This TCR beta chain was documented in a study of blood T cells in healthy people across ages. The CDR3 spans 13 residues. The ends were cut back, 0 bases at V and 5 bases at J, with 8 bases in the middle. Germline lookup yields CDR1 SGDLS and CDR2 YYNGEE. The authors ran a second PCR of about 7 to 12 cycles using a sample-barcoded 5' primer and a J-beta primer mix. One entry per CDR3 protein results from TCRdb running MiXCR on the 5' RACE reads. Here the sample spans 700,000 to 850,000 distinct CDR3 sequences, 53% being singletons. The V gene is TRBV9, the J gene TRBJ1-1; tentatively, D is TRBD1 (6 bases). Sequencing used blood. The TCR originated in a man at least 80 years old in good health. In DNA form, the CDR3 reads TGTGCCAGCAGCGTAGACAGGGTGACTGAAGCTTTCTTT. It yields the protein CASSVDRVTEAFF.